This T cell receptor beta chain was retrieved from a study of cytomegalovirus exposure and HLA in healthy donors. Overall study findings and caveats: HLA restriction was apparent for most CMV-associated TCR beta chains in a later analysis. Segments of the TCR beta V type were, in most cases, productive about 87% or about 30% of the time in an earlier analysis.

Vbeta (60) and Jbeta (13) primers were used in the PCR. Clones were sequenced by immunoSEQ multiplex PCR, and TCRdb holds only the in-frame ones, with some missing. The sample records 100,000 or so clones, about 70% being singletons. Despite likely unrecorded immune exposures, the donors were nominally healthy at the time of sampling. This CDR3 spans 18 amino acids. V was pared by 5 bases and J by 8 bases, with 15 bases of the junction left unmatched. From germline, CDR1 is SGHAT and CDR2 FQNNGV. As to this clone: Its antigen remains unidentified.

The sample comprised PBMCs. The chain couples TRBV11-2 to TRBJ2-2, with 12 bases fitting TRBD2. The sequence derives from a young man in good health and CMV-seronegative. CDR3 protein: CASSPLRTSGKKYGELFF. CDR3 in DNA: TGTGCCAGCAGCCCTCTCCGGACTAGCGGGAAAAAATATGGGGAGCTGTTTTTT.